This is a list of T cell receptor beta chains from one sample in a study of T cell repertoires in cytomegalovirus infection. TCRdb used MiXCR to reprocess the reads, holding one entry per CDR3 protein. The data show 350,000 to 450,000 distinct CDR3 sequences, 15% to 20% seen once. Sequencing input: PBMCs. The receptors here all came from a human donor in good health (CMV status not recorded). Some clones in this sample may be carry-over from other donors' samples. CDR3s include the opening cysteine and the closing phenylalanine or tryptophan. D genes are given only for firm matches. Clone size is given for some rows only: seen once, a few or many times, or a class if the clone is expanded.

abundance	v_gene	j_gene	d_gene	CDR3nt	CDR3aa
many	TRBV19	TRBJ2-3	.	TGTGCCAGTAGTCGAGACTCAGATACGCAGTATTTT	CASSRDSDTQYF
.	TRBV12-3/TRBV12-4	TRBJ2-2	TRBD2	TGTGCCAGCAGTTTAGGTTCTAGCGGGTTGGTCGGGGAGCTGTTTTTT	CASSLGSSGLVGELFF
few	TRBV4-1	TRBJ1-4	.	TGCGCCAGCAGCGAAGCCCCCGGGACACCTGAAAAACTGTTTTTT	CASSEAPGTPEKLFF
many	TRBV7-9	TRBJ1-4	.	TGTGCCAGCAGCTTAGCCCATAATGAAAAACTGTTTTTT	CASSLAHNEKLFF
.	TRBV5-5	TRBJ1-4	TRBD1	TGTGCCAGCAGCCCCGCGGCCGGGGGCAGGGACAGCGAAAAACTGTTTTTT	CASSPAAGGRDSEKLFF
.	TRBV18	TRBJ2-3	TRBD2	TGTGCCAGCTCACGCACAGTAGCGGGGGCAAAAGATACGCAGTATTTT	CASSRTVAGAKDTQYF
many	TRBV7-8	TRBJ2-3	.	TGTGCCAGCAGCTTTAGAGTACCCACAGATACGCAGTATTTT	CASSFRVPTDTQYF
few	TRBV12-3/TRBV12-4	TRBJ2-4	.	TGTGCCAGCAGTTTAAGGGGGGGATGGAAAAACATTCAGTACTTC	CASSLRGGWKNIQYF
.	TRBV6-6	TRBJ2-7	.	TGTGCCAGCAGAACGACAGGTGGGGCCTACGAGCAGTACTTC	CASRTTGGAYEQYF
.	TRBV11-3	TRBJ2-1	.	TGTGCCAGCAGCTGGGGGCGGGGGAGCGGTGAGCAGTTCTTC	CASSWGRGSGEQFF
many	TRBV12-3/TRBV12-4	TRBJ1-1	.	TGTGCCAGCAGTTTATTGAAGGGTGAGACTGAAGCTTTCTTT	CASSLLKGETEAFF
.	TRBV10-3	TRBJ2-3	.	TGTGCCGTCCGGTCGGGACCCGGTACAGATACGCAGTATTTT	CAVRSGPGTDTQYF
.	TRBV5-1	TRBJ1-6	.	TGCGCCAGCAGCTTGGATCGACAGACGCCCCTCCACTTT	CASSLDRQTPLHF
few	TRBV7-4	TRBJ1-4	TRBD1	TGTGCCAGCAGCTTAGGTGCTGGGACAGGCGAAAAACTGTTTTTT	CASSLGAGTGEKLFF
.	TRBV18	TRBJ1-1	.	TGTGCCAGCTCACCAGCGGGGAGGTCTGAAGCTTTCTTT	CASSPAGRSEAFF
few	TRBV19	TRBJ1-1	.	TGTGCCAGTAGTATAGGGGGAAGTTTTAACACTGAAGCTTTCTTT	CASSIGGSFNTEAFF
.	TRBV15	TRBJ2-1	.	TGTGCCACCAGCAGGGGAGCCCGGGGATACTACAATGAGCAGTTCTTC	CATSRGARGYYNEQFF
many	TRBV6-1	TRBJ2-1	.	TGTGCCAGCAGTCTCCCTCCCCCATCCCTGGGGACCCATGAGCAGTTCTTC	CASSLPPPSLGTHEQFF
few	TRBV28	TRBJ2-1	TRBD1	TGTGCCAGCAGTTCGGGACAGCTTTACAATGAGCAGTTCTTC	CASSSGQLYNEQFF
.	TRBV11-2	TRBJ2-3	TRBD2	TGTGCCAGCAGCCTCTGGACTAGCCGGGGGAAACCGACAGATACGCAGTATTTT	CASSLWTSRGKPTDTQYF
many	TRBV7-2	TRBJ1-1	.	TGTGCCAGCAGCCAAAGAATGAACACTGAAGCTTTCTTT	CASSQRMNTEAFF
few	TRBV13	TRBJ2-1	.	TGTGCCAGCAGCCCGAGGGTGGTAAGCTACAATGAGCAGTTCTTC	CASSPRVVSYNEQFF
few	TRBV4-1	TRBJ2-7	TRBD1	TGTGCCAGCAGCCAAGGTGTTCGGGACAGGGGCTACGAGCAGTACTTC	CASSQGVRDRGYEQYF
few	TRBV7-2	TRBJ2-1	TRBD1	TGTGCCAGCAGCTTTATAGGGACAGGGATGAATGAGCAGTTCTTC	CASSFIGTGMNEQFF
many	TRBV7-9	TRBJ2-5	.	TGTGCCAGCACCCTGAGAGAAGAAGAGACCCAGTACTTC	CASTLREEETQYF
.	TRBV20-1	TRBJ2-3	.	TGCAGTGGGAGCGGAGGCACAGATACGCAGTATTTT	CSGSGGTDTQYF
.	TRBV28	TRBJ2-5	TRBD2	TGTGCCAGCACCACAGCGGGGCAAGAGACCCAGTACTTC	CASTTAGQETQYF
few	TRBV11-2	TRBJ2-5	TRBD2	TGTGCCAGCAGCTTTTCAATATGGGATCGGGGACTAGGAGAGACCCAGTACTTC	CASSFSIWDRGLGETQYF
many	TRBV19	TRBJ2-3	TRBD2	TGTGCCAGTACCCCGCACGAGACTAGCGGGGGAGATACGCAGTATTTT	CASTPHETSGGDTQYF
many	TRBV4-3	TRBJ2-5	.	TGCGCCAGCAGCCAAGTTTATCCAGGGGAGACCCAGTACTTC	CASSQVYPGETQYF
many	TRBV10-3	TRBJ1-1	.	TGTGCCATCAGCCCAGGAAAGAACACTGAAGCTTTCTTT	CAISPGKNTEAFF
many	TRBV7-8	TRBJ2-1	TRBD1	TGTGCCAGCAGCACCCGGACAGGGAGGTCCTACAATGAGCAGTTCTTC	CASSTRTGRSYNEQFF
few	TRBV12-3/TRBV12-4	TRBJ2-7	TRBD1	TGTGCCAGCAGTTCCACGACAGGGGACGAGCAGTACTTC	CASSSTTGDEQYF
.	TRBV20-1	TRBJ2-3	TRBD1	TGCAGTGCTAGCCCGGGACAGGGTTTTACAGATACGCAGTATTTT	CSASPGQGFTDTQYF
.	TRBV4-3	TRBJ1-2	.	TGCGCCAGCAGCCAAGATTGGAGGCTGCGGGGCTACACCTTC	CASSQDWRLRGYTF
many	TRBV7-2	TRBJ2-5	TRBD2	TGTGCCAGCAGCTTTTTGGCTAGCGGATATGAAGAGACCCAGTACTTC	CASSFLASGYEETQYF
.	TRBV2	TRBJ1-2	.	TGTGCCAGCATCGGAACAGGGCTCACTTCCTATGGCTACACCTTC	CASIGTGLTSYGYTF
many	TRBV12-3/TRBV12-4	TRBJ2-7	.	TGTGCCAGCAGTTTTAACGGGCACGGCGACTACGAGCAGTACTTC	CASSFNGHGDYEQYF
.	TRBV29-1	TRBJ2-3	.	TGCAGCGTTGAACTAGCAGATACGCAGTATTTT	CSVELADTQYF
few	TRBV9	TRBJ2-3	TRBD2	TGTGCCAGCAGCGTAACTAGCGGGAGAAAGGGAGATACGCAGTATTTT	CASSVTSGRKGDTQYF
many	TRBV7-9	TRBJ1-4	TRBD1	TGTGCCAGCAGCCGTCGGACAGGCAATAATGAAAAACTGTTTTTT	CASSRRTGNNEKLFF
many	TRBV7-2	TRBJ1-5	.	TGTGCCAGCAGCCCTGGGGCGGAGTACAATCAGCCCCAGCATTTT	CASSPGAEYNQPQHF
many	TRBV10-3	TRBJ1-2	.	TGTGCCATCAGTGAGTCTTGGGACTATGGCTACACCTTC	CAISESWDYGYTF
few	TRBV7-2	TRBJ2-1	.	TGTGCCAGCAGCGCCCCGGGGAGGGGGGCAAATGAGCAGTTCTTC	CASSAPGRGANEQFF
.	TRBV11-3	TRBJ2-7	TRBD1	TGTGCCAGCAGCTTAGGCCACAGGGGCGAGCAGTACTTC	CASSLGHRGEQYF
many	TRBV7-8	TRBJ1-5	TRBD1	TGTGCCAGCAGCTCTCACCGGGACAGTGCCTTGAGGACCCAGCATTTT	CASSSHRDSALRTQHF